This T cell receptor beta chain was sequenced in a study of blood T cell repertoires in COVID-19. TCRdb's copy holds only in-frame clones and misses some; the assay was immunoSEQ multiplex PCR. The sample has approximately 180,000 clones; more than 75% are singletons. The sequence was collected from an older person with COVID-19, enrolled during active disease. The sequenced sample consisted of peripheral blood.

CDR3 protein: CASSFQPSYEQYF. DNA of the CDR3: TGTGCCAGCAGCTTTCAACCGAGCTACGAGCAGTACTTC. The chain links TRBV11-2 to TRBJ2-7; D gene unclear. The germline gives CDR1 SGHAT, CDR2 FQNNGV. The V end lost 3 bases, the J end lost 3 bases, and 9 bases lay between the germline ends. The CDR3 sequence is 13 residues long.